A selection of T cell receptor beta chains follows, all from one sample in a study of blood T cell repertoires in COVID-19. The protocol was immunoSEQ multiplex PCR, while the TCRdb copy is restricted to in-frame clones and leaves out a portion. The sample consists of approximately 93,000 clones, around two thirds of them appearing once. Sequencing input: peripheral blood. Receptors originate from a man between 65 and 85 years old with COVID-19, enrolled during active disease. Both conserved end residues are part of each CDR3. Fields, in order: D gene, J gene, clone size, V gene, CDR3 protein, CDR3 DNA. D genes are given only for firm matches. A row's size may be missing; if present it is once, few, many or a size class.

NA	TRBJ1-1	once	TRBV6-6	CASSYPGRSGTEAFF	TGTGCCAGCAGTTACCCTGGGAGGTCGGGCACTGAAGCTTTCTTT
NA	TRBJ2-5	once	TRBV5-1	CASSLEGSQETQYF	TGCGCCAGCAGTTTGGAGGGGTCACAAGAGACCCAGTACTTC
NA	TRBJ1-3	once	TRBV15	CATSRDGTSGNTIYF	TGTGCCACCAGCAGAGATGGGACAAGTGGAAACACCATATATTTT
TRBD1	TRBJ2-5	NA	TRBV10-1	CASLTNRDRERGGQETQYF	TGCGCCAGTCTAACTAACCGGGACAGGGAGAGGGGTGGACAAGAGACCCAGTACTTC
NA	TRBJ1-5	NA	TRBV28	CASSLSRQSTPGF	TGTGCCAGCAGTTTATCTCGACAGTCAACCCCGGGTTTT
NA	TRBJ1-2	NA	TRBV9	CASSVGVSLMHGYTF	TGTGCCAGCAGCGTGGGCGTTTCCCTGATGCATGGCTACACCTTC
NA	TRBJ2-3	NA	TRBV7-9	CASSPPGAGGTDTQYF	TGTGCCAGCAGTCCCCCGGGGGCGGGGGGCACAGATACGCAGTATTTT
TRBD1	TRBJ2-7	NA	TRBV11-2	CASSLVAGQGSGYEQYF	TGTGCCAGCAGCTTAGTAGCCGGACAGGGAAGCGGCTACGAGCAGTACTTC
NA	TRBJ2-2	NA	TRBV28	CASRGGTVAGELFF	TGTGCCAGCAGGGGCGGGACAGTTGCCGGGGAGCTGTTTTTT
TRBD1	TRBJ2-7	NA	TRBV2	CASRWDRATHEQYF	TGTGCCAGCAGATGGGACAGGGCGACCCACGAGCAGTACTTC
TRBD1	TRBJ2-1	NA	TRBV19	CASSTQGQAWGEQFF	TGTGCCAGTAGTACCCAGGGACAGGCCTGGGGTGAGCAGTTCTTC
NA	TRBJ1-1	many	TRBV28	CASSFPGYGVNTEAFF	TGTGCCAGCAGTTTCCCGGGGTATGGGGTGAACACTGAAGCTTTCTTT
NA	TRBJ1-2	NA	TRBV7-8	CASSLGGRDYGYTF	TGTGCCAGCAGCTTAGGTGGCAGGGACTATGGCTACACCTTC
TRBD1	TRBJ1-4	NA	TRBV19	CASSTTGAEKLFF	TGTGCCAGTAGTACGACAGGGGCCGAAAAACTGTTTTTT
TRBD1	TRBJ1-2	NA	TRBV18	CASSPQGQADGYTF	TGTGCCAGCTCACCTCAGGGACAGGCAGATGGCTACACCTTC
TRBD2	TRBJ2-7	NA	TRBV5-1	CASSFGSGRRYEQYF	TGCGCCAGCAGCTTTGGAAGCGGGAGACGGTACGAGCAGTACTTC
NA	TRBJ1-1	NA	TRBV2	CASSSDIGMNTEAFF	TGTGCCAGCAGCTCAGACATAGGCATGAACACTGAAGCTTTCTTT
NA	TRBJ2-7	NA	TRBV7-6	CASSSGWGEEEQYF	TGTGCCAGCAGCTCAGGTTGGGGCGAGGAAGAGCAGTACTTC
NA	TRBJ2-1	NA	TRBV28	CASSLGQFSNEQFF	TGTGCCAGCAGTTTAGGACAGTTTTCCAATGAGCAGTTCTTC
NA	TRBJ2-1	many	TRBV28	CASSRPGDSYNEQFF	TGTGCCAGCTCCCGCCCGGGGGATTCCTACAATGAGCAGTTCTTC
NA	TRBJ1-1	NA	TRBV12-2	CASRSDRLNTEAFF	TGTGCAAGTCGCTCAGACAGGCTGAACACTGAAGCTTTCTTT
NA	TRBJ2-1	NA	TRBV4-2	CASSRGHQYNEQFF	TGTGCCAGCAGCCGAGGCCACCAATACAATGAGCAGTTCTTC
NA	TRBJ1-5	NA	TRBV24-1	CATSDLTGNQPQHF	TGTGCCACCAGTGATTTAACAGGGAATCAGCCCCAGCATTTT
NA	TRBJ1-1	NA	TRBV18	CASSPSRGLNTEAFF	TGTGCCAGCTCACCGTCCCGAGGGTTGAACACTGAAGCTTTCTTT
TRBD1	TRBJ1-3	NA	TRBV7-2	CASSLQGGLGNTIYF	TGTGCCAGCAGCTTACAAGGGGGCCTTGGAAACACCATATATTTT
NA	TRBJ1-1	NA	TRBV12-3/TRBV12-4	CATGNTEAFF	TGTGCCACCGGGAACACTGAAGCTTTCTTT
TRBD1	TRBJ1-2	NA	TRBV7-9	CASSWGTGGSDYGYTF	TGTGCCAGCAGCTGGGGGACAGGGGGGTCAGACTATGGCTACACCTTC
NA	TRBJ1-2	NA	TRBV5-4	CASRDRRANYGYTF	TGTGCCAGCAGGGATCGGAGAGCTAACTATGGCTACACCTTC
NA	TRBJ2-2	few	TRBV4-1	CASRQTGTNTGELFF	TGCGCCAGCAGGCAAACAGGGACCAACACCGGGGAGCTGTTTTTT
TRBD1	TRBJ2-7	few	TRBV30	CAWSGDSPYEQYF	TGTGCCTGGAGTGGGGACAGCCCCTACGAGCAGTACTTC
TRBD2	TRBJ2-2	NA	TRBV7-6	CASSPWTSVAGELFF	TGTGCCAGCAGCCCTTGGACTAGCGTGGCCGGGGAGCTGTTTTTT
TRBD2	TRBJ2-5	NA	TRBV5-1	CASSQGLAGGETQYF	TGCGCCAGCAGCCAGGGACTAGCGGGAGGAGAGACCCAGTACTTC
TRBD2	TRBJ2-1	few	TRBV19	CAAPSGSMDEQFF	TGTGCCGCTCCTAGCGGGAGCATGGATGAGCAGTTCTTC
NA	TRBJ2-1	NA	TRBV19	CASSLLEGHRLNNEQFF	TGTGCCAGTAGTCTCCTTGAGGGACACAGGTTAAACAATGAGCAGTTCTTC
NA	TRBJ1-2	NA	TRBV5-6	CASSLVGDYGYTF	TGTGCCAGCAGCTTGGTGGGAGACTATGGCTACACCTTC
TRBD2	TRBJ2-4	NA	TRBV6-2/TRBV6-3	CASSKWAGAGKNIQYF	TGTGCCAGCAGTAAATGGGCGGGAGCGGGGAAAAACATTCAGTACTTC
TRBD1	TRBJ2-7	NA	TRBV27	CASGRPGQSYEQYF	TGTGCCAGCGGTCGCCCGGGACAGAGTTACGAGCAGTACTTC
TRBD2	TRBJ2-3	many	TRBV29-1	CSVEGGLAGGGTQYF	TGCAGCGTTGAAGGGGGTTTAGCGGGAGGAGGTACGCAGTATTTT
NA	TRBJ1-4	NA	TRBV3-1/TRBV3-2	CASSQEGRVGEKLFF	TGTGCCAGCAGCCAAGAGGGCAGGGTTGGGGAAAAACTGTTTTTT
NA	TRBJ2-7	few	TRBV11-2	CASSLQTAYEQYF	TGTGCCAGCAGCCTCCAGACAGCCTACGAGCAGTACTTC
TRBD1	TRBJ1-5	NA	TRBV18	CASSPYRGRGNQPQHF	TGTGCCAGCTCACCCTACAGGGGGCGAGGCAATCAGCCCCAGCATTTT
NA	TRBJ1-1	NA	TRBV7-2	CASSSQGRVSTEAFF	TGTGCCAGCAGCTCGCAGGGGAGGGTGAGCACTGAAGCTTTCTTT
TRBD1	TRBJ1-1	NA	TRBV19	CASRQQGANTEAFF	TGTGCCAGTAGACAGCAGGGGGCGAACACTGAAGCTTTCTTT
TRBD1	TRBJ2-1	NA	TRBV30	CAWSLLGQGVLNEQFF	TGTGCCTGGAGTCTTTTGGGTCAGGGGGTTCTCAATGAGCAGTTCTTC
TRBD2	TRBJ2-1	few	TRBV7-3	CASSQTSGAYNEQFF	TGTGCCAGCAGCCAAACTAGCGGGGCCTACAATGAGCAGTTCTTC
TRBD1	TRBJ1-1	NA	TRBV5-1	CASSLGQGHTTEAFF	TGCGCCAGCAGCTTGGGACAGGGGCACACCACTGAAGCTTTCTTT
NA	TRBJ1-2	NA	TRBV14	CASSQRSYGYTF	TGTGCCAGCAGCCAACGGTCCTATGGCTACACCTTC
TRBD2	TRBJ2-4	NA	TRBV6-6	CASSGTGSRGNIQYF	TGTGCCAGCAGTGGGACCGGCTCGCGGGGGAACATTCAGTACTTC
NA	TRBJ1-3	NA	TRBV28	CASSLPGGNTIYF	TGTGCCAGCAGTTTGCCAGGGGGAAACACCATATATTTT
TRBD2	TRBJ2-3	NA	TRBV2	CASRATSGRGDTQYF	TGTGCCAGCAGGGCGACTAGCGGGAGGGGAGATACGCAGTATTTT